Listed here are 21 T cell receptor beta chains from one sample, sequenced in a study of blood T cell repertoires in COVID-19. The method was immunoSEQ multiplex PCR; TCRdb's version includes in-frame clones alone and lacks a portion of them. The repertoire includes about 120,000 clones, roughly 80% of them detected once, and more than 9% sits in the top ten. Sequencing was carried out using peripheral blood. These receptors originate from a human donor in a cohort sampled during active COVID-19.

The genes are TRBV10-3 and TRBJ2-7; 12 positions agree with TRBD1. This CDR3 spans 15 amino acids. The germline V gene encodes CDR1 ENHRY and CDR2 SYGVKD. After removal of 5 bases from V and 4 bases from J, the junction contained 6 bases not matched to a gene. The CDR3 nucleotides are TGTGCCATCAGTTACGGGACAGGGGGCGCGTACGAGCAGTACTTC. Its protein is CAISYGTGGAYEQYF.

The chain's CDR3 is CASSQDSGGAYYGYTF. CDR3 DNA sequence: TGCGCCAGCAGCCAAGATAGTGGGGGCGCTTACTATGGCTACACCTTC. The chain joins TRBV4-1 to TRBJ1-2; tentatively, D is TRBD1 (6 bases). Per germline, CDR1 MGHRA and CDR2 YSYEKL. V dropped 0 bases and J dropped 3 bases, with 14 bases sitting between them. This CDR3 has 16 amino acids.

V is TRBV27 and J is TRBJ2-7; 11 bases match TRBD2. CDR1 and CDR2 (germline): MNHEY, SMNVEV (reference sequence). Trimming cost V 0 bases and J 5 bases; bases outside gene matches: 9. The CDR3 extends over 17 amino acids. DNA of the CDR3: TGTGCCAGCAGTTTATCGATTACTAGCGGGAGACGCCACGAGCAGTACTTC. Protein: CASSLSITSGRRHEQYF.

This chain uses TRBV5-4 with TRBJ1-2, with D perhaps matching TRBD1 (6 bases). The CDR3 spans 12 residues. V was cut by 7 bases and J by 7 bases, with 14 bases left in between. Germline V gene data show CDR1 as SGHNT and CDR2 as YYREEE (reference sequence). CDR3 in DNA: TGTGCCAGCGGCCAACAGGGACGTGGCTACACCTTC. Translation gives CASGQQGRGYTF.

This clone occurred a few times. The rearrangement uses TRBV27 and TRBJ2-7, with 9 nucleotides matching TRBD2. Germline CDR1 and CDR2: MNHEY and SMNVEV (reference sequence). Trimming cost V 3 bases and J 3 bases; bases outside gene matches: 0. This CDR3 is built from 13 residues. The CDR3 nucleotides read TGTGCCAGCAGTTTGACTAGCGGCTACGAGCAGTACTTC. Encoded protein: CASSLTSGYEQYF.

The V gene is TRBV4-1, the J gene TRBJ2-7; the D gene is possibly TRBD2 (5 bases). CDR1 and CDR2 (germline): MGHRA, YSYEKL. The CDR3 is made up of 15 amino acids. V was clipped by 1 base and J by 4 bases, with 14 bases between them. This CDR3 is CASSQGHGVGYEQYF. For the CDR3, the DNA is TGCGCCAGCAGCCAAGGCCACGGGGTGGGTTACGAGCAGTACTTC.

CDR3 DNA sequence: TGTGCCAGCAGCTTAGTACGGGAATCTACAGATACGCAGTATTTT. Translating gives CASSLVRESTDTQYF. V and J are TRBV7-2 and TRBJ2-3, with D possibly matching TRBD2 (5 bases). V shed 1 base and J shed 3 bases, with 11 bases lying between them. From germline, CDR1 is SGHTA and CDR2 FQGNSA. The length of the CDR3 is 15 residues.

The V call is TRBV11-1, the J call TRBJ2-3; 8 bases align to TRBD1. The CDR3 sequence is 15 residues long. Germline CDR1 SGHAT, CDR2 FQDESV (reference sequence). V was clipped by 5 bases and J by 0 bases; unmatched bases: 4. CDR3 DNA: TGTGCCAGCAGCCTCAGGGGGCTAAGCACAGATACGCAGTATTTT. Amino acids: CASSLRGLSTDTQYF. The variable domain in full, completed from reference TRBV11-1 and TRBJ2-3, reads EAEVAQSPRYKITEKSQAVAFWCDPISGHATLYWYRQILGQGPELLVQFQDESVVDDSQLPKDRFSAERLKGVDSTLKIQPAELGDSAMYLCASSLRGLSTDTQYFGPGTRLTVL.

The chain employs TRBV19 and TRBJ1-2; 10 bases map to TRBD1. V was clipped by 6 bases and J by 7 bases; unmatched bases: 8. This CDR3 contains 14 residues. In germline, CDR1 is LNHDA, CDR2 SQIVND (reference sequence). This CDR3 reads CASRPTGGAAGYTF. For the CDR3, the DNA is TGTGCCAGTAGGCCGACAGGGGGCGCTGCTGGCTACACCTTC.

This chain joins TRBV18 and TRBJ2-5; 12 bases align to TRBD1. CDR1 and CDR2 (germline): KGHSH, LQKENI. The CDR3 length is 15 residues. Germline trimming cut 1 base from V and 5 bases from J; bases unmatched to any gene: 2. CDR3 in DNA: TGTGCCAGCTCACCACGGGACAGGGGGCTGGAGACCCAGTACTTC. Translation gives CASSPRDRGLETQYF.

The genes are TRBV3-1 (or the pseudogene TRBV3-2) and TRBJ2-3, with 8 bases identical to TRBD1. Germline CDR1 is LGHDT and CDR2 is YNNKEL (reference sequence). This CDR3 contains 14 residues. The V and J ends lost 4 bases and 6 bases, in that order; junction bases with no gene match: 6. CDR3 amino acids: CASSPQTGADTQYF. DNA of the CDR3: TGTGCCAGCAGCCCACAGACAGGGGCCGATACGCAGTATTTT.

The CDR3 sequence is CASRPSTGTEQFF. CDR3 bases: TGTGCCAGCAGACCTTCGACAGGGACTGAGCAGTTCTTC. The chain recombines TRBV6-2 or TRBV6-3 with TRBJ2-1; 7 nucleotides match TRBD1. This CDR3 is 13 amino acids long. Germline CDR1 MNHEY, CDR2 SVGEGT. V gave up 6 bases and J gave up 9 bases; unmatched junction bases: 8.

The rearrangement joins TRBV6-6 to TRBJ1-5, with D unresolved. Germline loops: CDR1 MNHNY, CDR2 SVGAGI (reference sequence). Trimming left V 7 bases short and J 6 bases short, with 19 bases between. The CDR3 spans 15 residues. The DNA for the CDR3 is TGTGCCAGCATCTTAGGGAGTGCTGCCAGTCAGCCCCAGCATTTT. Translation gives CASILGSAASQPQHF.

The chain uses TRBV30 and TRBJ1-1; 11 nucleotides match TRBD1. Germline V CDR1 and CDR2: GTSNPN, SVGIG (reference sequence). This CDR3 contains 16 residues. V lost 3 bases, J lost 0 bases, and 6 bases stayed unmatched. The CDR3 DNA follows: TGTGCCTGGAGCGCAGAGGGACAGGGGGTGAACACTGAAGCTTTCTTT. It codes for CAWSAEGQGVNTEAFF.

There are a few counts of this clone. J is TRBJ2-1 and V is TRBV9; a weak D match, TRBD2 (6 bases). There are 12 residues in the CDR3. Per the germline V gene, CDR1 is SGDLS and CDR2 is YYNGEE. V was clipped by 2 bases and J by 15 bases, with 15 bases between them. The CDR3 spells CASSVDGDSLFF. In DNA, the CDR3 is TGTGCCAGCAGCGTCGACGGGGACTCCCTGTTCTTC.

This clone is a singleton in its sample. An end of the junction does not agree with germline; a read error may underlie this. The CDR3 DNA sequence: TGTGCCAGCAGCCTCCAGCGTCTCTCTAGGGCCAACGTCCTGACTTTC. Residues: CASSLQRLSRANVLTF. This rearrangement joins TRBV7-2 to TRBJ2-6; D not certain. Germline CDR1 reads SGHTA; CDR2 reads FQGNSA. The CDR3 length is 16 residues.

V and J are TRBV6-6 and TRBJ2-7; 7 bases align to TRBD1. Germline V CDR1 and CDR2: MNHNY, SVGAGI (reference sequence). CDR3 length: 15 residues. With 0 bases clipped from V and 3 bases from J, the junction kept 5 bases outside the gene matches. The CDR3 is CASSYSGTVDYEQYF. The CDR3 nucleotides read TGTGCCAGCAGTTACTCTGGGACAGTAGACTACGAGCAGTACTTC.

The chain has TRBV7-9 and TRBJ2-5, with 9 bases that match TRBD2. In germline, CDR1 is SEHNR, CDR2 FQNEAQ (reference sequence). The CDR3 loop spans 15 amino acids. V was pared by 5 bases and J by 1 base, with 5 bases of the junction left unmatched. Here the CDR3 DNA reads TGTGCCAGCAGCCCCAGACTAGCGGTCCAAGAGACCCAGTACTTC. Its protein product is CASSPRLAVQETQYF.

This chain joins TRBV29-1 and TRBJ2-7; 9 nucleotides agree with TRBD2. This CDR3 is built from 14 residues. Trimming took 4 bases from V and 2 from J; bases not matched to a gene: 6. The germline CDR1 and CDR2 sequences are SQVTM and ANQGSEA. The CDR3 sequence: CSVVRSSGTYEQYF. CDR3 DNA: TGCAGCGTTGTTAGGTCTAGCGGGACCTACGAGCAGTACTTC.

The chain has TRBV5-1 and TRBJ2-7; 12 positions agree with TRBD1. Germline V lookup: CDR1 SGHRS, CDR2 YFSETQ. The CDR3 covers 15 residues. J gave up 7 bases and V 7 bases, and 12 bases lay outside the gene matches. The CDR3 DNA sequence: TGCGCCAGCGGATTTTCCGGGACAGGGGGCCAGGAGCAGTACTTC. Protein sequence: CASGFSGTGGQEQYF.

CDR3: CASSFRQGHNSPLHF. As DNA, the CDR3 is TGTGCCAGCAGTTTCAGACAGGGGCATAATTCACCCCTCCACTTT. V and J are TRBV27 and TRBJ1-6, with 8 bases that match TRBD1. Germline lookup yields CDR1 MNHEY and CDR2 SMNVEV (reference sequence). This CDR3 contains 15 residues. Germline trimming cut 3 bases from V and 5 bases from J; bases unmatched to any gene: 3.